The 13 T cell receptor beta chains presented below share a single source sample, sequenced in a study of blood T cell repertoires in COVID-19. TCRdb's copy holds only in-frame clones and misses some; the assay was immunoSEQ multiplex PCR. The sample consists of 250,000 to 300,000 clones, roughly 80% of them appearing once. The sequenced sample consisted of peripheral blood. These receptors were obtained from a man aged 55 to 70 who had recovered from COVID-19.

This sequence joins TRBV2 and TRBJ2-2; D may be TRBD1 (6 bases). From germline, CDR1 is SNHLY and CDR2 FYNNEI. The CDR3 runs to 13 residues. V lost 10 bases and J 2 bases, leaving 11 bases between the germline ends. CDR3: CATGTPNTGELFF. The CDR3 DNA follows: TGTGCCACCGGGACACCCAACACCGGGGAGCTGTTTTTT.

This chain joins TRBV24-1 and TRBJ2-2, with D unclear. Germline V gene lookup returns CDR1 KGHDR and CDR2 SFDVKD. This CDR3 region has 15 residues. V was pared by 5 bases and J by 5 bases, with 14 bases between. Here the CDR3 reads CATSATPGRTGELFF. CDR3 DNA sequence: TGTGCCACCAGTGCCACACCGGGTAGGACCGGGGAGCTGTTTTTT.

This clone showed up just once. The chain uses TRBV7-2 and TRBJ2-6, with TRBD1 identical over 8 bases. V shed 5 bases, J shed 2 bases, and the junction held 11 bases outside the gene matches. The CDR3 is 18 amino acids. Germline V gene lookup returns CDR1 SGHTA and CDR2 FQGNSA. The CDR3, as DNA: TGTGCCAGCAGCAAATGGACAGGGAAGACCGCTGGGGCCAACGTCCTGACTTTC. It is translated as CASSKWTGKTAGANVLTF.

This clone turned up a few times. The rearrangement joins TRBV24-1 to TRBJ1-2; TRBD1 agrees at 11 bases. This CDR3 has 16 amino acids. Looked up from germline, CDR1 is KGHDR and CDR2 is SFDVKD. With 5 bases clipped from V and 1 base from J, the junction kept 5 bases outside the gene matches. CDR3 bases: TGTGCCACCAGTGGGACAGGGGGCGACCTTAACTATGGCTACACCTTC. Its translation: CATSGTGGDLNYGYTF.

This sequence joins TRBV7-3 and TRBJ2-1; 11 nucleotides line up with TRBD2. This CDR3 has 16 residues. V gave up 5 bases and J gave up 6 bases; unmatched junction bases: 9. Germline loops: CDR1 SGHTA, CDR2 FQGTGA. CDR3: CASSPKLAGVSNEQFF. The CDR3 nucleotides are TGTGCCAGCAGCCCTAAACTAGCGGGGGTCTCCAATGAGCAGTTCTTC.

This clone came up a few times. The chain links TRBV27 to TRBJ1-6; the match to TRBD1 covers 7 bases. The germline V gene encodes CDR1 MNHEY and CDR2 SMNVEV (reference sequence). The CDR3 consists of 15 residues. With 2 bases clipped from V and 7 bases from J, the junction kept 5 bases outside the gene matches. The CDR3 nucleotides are TGTGCCAGCAGTTTACTTGGACAGGCCAATTCACCCCTCCACTTT. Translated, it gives CASSLLGQANSPLHF.

The chain's CDR3 is CASSELGARGYTF. The DNA of the CDR3 is TGTGCCAGCAGCGAGCTGGGGGCGCGCGGCTACACCTTC. The chain has TRBV9 and TRBJ1-2; maybe TRBD1 (6 bases). Per the germline V gene, CDR1 is SGDLS and CDR2 is YYNGEE. V lost 3 bases to trimming and J lost 8 bases, with 14 bases between them. The CDR3 is made up of 13 amino acids.

CDR3 amino acids: CASRTGTGIEKLFF. The CDR3 coding sequence is TGTGCCAGCAGGACCGGGACAGGGATTGAAAAACTGTTTTTT. The rearrangement uses TRBV5-5 and TRBJ1-4; 9 bases are a match to TRBD1. V lost 5 bases to trimming and J lost 7 bases; unmatched junction nucleotides: 6. This CDR3 is built from 14 residues. The V gene's germline CDR1 is SGHKS and CDR2 YYEKEE (reference sequence).

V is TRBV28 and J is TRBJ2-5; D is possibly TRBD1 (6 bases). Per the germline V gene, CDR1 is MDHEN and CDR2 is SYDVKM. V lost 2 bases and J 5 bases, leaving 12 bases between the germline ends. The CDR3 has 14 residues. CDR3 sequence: CASSLLGALETQYF. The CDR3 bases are TGTGCCAGCAGTTTACTGGGGGCTCTGGAGACCCAGTACTTC.

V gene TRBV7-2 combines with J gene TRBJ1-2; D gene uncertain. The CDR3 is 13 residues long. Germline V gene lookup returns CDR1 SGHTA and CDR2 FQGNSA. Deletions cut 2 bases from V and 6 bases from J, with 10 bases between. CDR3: CASSLRRGDGYTF. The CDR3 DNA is TGTGCCAGCAGCTTACGCCGGGGTGATGGCTACACCTTC.

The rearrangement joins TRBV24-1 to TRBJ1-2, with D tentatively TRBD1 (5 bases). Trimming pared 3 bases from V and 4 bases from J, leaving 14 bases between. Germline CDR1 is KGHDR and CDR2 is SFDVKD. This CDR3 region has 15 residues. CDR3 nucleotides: TGTGCCACCAGTGATGCCGCTGACAGAGGCTATGGCTACACCTTC. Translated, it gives CATSDAADRGYGYTF.

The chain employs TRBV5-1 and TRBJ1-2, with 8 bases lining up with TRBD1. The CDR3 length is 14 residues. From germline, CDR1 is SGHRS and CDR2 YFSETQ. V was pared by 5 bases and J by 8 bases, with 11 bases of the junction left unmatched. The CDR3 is CASRPGGQGTGYTF. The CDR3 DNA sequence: TGCGCCAGCAGACCGGGCGGACAGGGTACCGGCTACACCTTC.

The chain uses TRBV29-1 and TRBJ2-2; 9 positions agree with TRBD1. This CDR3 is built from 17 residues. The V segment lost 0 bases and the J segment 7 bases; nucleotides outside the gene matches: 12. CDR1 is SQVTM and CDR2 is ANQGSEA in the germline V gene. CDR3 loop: CSVEDGRGTGRIGELFF. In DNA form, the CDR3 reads TGCAGCGTTGAAGATGGAAGGGGGACAGGGCGAATCGGGGAGCTGTTTTTT.